This T cell receptor beta chain came from a study of T-cell memory formation after mild COVID-19. Study details: TCR clusters were largely donor specific.

Findings and limits, study-wide: Detection of some responders pre-infection suggested pre-existing cross-reactive memory T cells participated. Shrinking CD4+ clones resided mostly in CM and EM, and CD8+ ones in EMRA.

The V end was cut by 7 bases, the J end by 3 bases, with 17 bases between. Germline values: CDR1 MGHRA, CDR2 YSYEKL. This CDR3 has 15 residues. TCRalpha and TCRbeta libraries used 5'RACE with constant-segment primers and UMIs. Using its own MiXCR run on the 5' RACE reads, TCRdb lists one record per CDR3 protein. The sample comprises 550,000 to 700,000 distinct CDR3 sequences, over 15% of which are singletons, and 12% rests with the top ten. Regarding this clonotype: Its target is not known.

The source of this sequence is an adult woman who had mild COVID-19 (a few samples of this study predate the infection). Cell type and time point are not known. The sequencing sample was made of PBMCs or a T cell subset sorted from them (not recorded which). The gene calls are TRBV4-1 and TRBJ2-3; possible D gene TRBD1, 5 bases. The CDR3, as DNA: TGCGCCAGCACCTACCAAGGGGTTTTAACAGATACGCAGTATTTT. Protein: CASTYQGVLTDTQYF.